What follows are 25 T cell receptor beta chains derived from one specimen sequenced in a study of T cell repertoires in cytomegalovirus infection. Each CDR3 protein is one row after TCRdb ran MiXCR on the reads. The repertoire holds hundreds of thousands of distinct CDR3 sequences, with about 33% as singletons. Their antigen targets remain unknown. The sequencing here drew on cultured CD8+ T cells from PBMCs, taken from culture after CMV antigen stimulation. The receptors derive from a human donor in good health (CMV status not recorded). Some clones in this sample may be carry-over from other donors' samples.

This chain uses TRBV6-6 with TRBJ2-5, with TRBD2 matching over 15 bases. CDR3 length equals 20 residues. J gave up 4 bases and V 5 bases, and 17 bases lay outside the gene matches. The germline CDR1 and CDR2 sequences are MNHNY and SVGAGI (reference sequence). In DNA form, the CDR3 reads TGTGCCAGCAGTCCCCCCTTCTCCGGACTAGCGGGGGGGCCTCCAGAGACCCAGTACTTC. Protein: CASSPPFSGLAGGPPETQYF.

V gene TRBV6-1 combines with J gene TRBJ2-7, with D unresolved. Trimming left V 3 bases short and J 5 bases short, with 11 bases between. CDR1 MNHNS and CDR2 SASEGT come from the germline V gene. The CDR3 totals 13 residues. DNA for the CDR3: TGTGCCAGCAGTGAGGATTATTGGGACGAGCAGTACGTC. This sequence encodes CASSEDYWDEQYV.

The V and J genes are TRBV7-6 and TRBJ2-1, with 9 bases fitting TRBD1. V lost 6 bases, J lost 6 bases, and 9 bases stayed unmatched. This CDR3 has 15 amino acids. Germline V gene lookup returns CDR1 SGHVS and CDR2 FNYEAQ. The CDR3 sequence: CASRSSGQGSNEQFF. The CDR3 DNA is TGTGCCAGCAGATCATCGGGACAGGGCTCCAATGAGCAGTTCTTC.

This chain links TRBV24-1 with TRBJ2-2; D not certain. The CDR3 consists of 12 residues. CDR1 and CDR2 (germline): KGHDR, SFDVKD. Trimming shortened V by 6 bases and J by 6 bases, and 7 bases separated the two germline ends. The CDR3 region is CATSFGPGELFF. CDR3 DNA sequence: TGTGCCACCAGTTTCGGGCCCGGGGAGCTGTTTTTT.

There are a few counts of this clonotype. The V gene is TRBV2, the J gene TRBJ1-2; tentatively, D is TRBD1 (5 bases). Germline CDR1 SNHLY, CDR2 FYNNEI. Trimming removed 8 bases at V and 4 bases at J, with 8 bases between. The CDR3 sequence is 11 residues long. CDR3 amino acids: CASFRGYGYTF. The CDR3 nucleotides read TGTGCCAGCTTTAGGGGCTATGGCTACACCTTC.

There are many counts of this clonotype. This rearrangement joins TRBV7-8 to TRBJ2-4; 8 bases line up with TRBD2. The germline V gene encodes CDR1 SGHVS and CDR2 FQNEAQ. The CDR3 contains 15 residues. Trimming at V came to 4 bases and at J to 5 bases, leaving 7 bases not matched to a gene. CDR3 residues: CASSSLGGGQNIQYF. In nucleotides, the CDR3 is TGTGCCAGCAGCTCTCTCGGGGGGGGCCAAAACATTCAGTACTTC.

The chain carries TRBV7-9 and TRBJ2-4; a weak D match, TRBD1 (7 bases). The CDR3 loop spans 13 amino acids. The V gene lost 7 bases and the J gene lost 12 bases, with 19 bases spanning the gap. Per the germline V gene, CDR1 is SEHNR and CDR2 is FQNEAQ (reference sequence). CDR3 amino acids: CASTSGSQGGQYF. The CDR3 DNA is TGTGCCAGCACCTCGGGCAGCCAGGGGGGTCAGTACTTC.

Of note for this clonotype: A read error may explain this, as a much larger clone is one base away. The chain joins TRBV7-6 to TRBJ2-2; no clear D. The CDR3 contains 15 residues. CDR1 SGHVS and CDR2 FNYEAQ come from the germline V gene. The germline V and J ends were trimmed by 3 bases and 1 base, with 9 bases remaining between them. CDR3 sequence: CASSLSWWNTGELFF. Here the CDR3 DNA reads TGTGCCAGCAGCTTGTCGTGGTGGAACACCGGGGAGCTGTTTTTT.

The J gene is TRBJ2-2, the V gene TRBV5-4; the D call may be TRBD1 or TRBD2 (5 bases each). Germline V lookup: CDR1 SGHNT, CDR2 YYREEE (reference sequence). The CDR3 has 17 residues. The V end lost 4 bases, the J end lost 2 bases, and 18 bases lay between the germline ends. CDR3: CASSVRSGTENTGELFF. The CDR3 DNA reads TGTGCCAGCAGCGTCCGCTCCGGGACGGAAAACACCGGGGAGCTGTTTTTT.

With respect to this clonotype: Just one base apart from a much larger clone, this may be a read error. This CDR3 reads CASSLGLVGGQETQYF. The CDR3 DNA follows: TGTGCCAGCAGCTTAGGGTTAGTGGGAGGGCAAGAGACCCAGTACTTC. J is TRBJ2-5 and V is TRBV7-2, with 7 nucleotides matching TRBD2. The ends lost 1 base at V and 2 bases at J; junction bases unmatched: 7. Germline lookup yields CDR1 SGHTA and CDR2 FQGNSA. This CDR3 contains 16 residues.

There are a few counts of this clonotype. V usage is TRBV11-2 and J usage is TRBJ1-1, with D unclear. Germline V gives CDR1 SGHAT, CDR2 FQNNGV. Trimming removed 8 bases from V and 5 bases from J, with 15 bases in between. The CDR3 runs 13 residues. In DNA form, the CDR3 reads TGTGCCAGCCGAGGGCAGGTGATGACTGAAGCTTTCTTT. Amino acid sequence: CASRGQVMTEAFF. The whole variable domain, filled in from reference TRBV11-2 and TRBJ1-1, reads EAGVAQSPRYKIIEKRQSVAFWCNPISGHATLYWYQQILGQGPKLLIQFQNNGVVDDSQLPKDRFSAERLKGVDSTLKIQPAKLEDSAVYLCASRGQVMTEAFFGQGTRLTVV.

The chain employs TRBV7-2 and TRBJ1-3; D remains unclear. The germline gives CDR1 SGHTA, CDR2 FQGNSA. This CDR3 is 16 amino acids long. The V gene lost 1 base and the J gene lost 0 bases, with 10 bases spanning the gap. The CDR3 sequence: CASSLGTPASGNTIYF. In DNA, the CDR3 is TGTGCCAGCAGCTTAGGGACCCCCGCCTCTGGAAACACCATATATTTT. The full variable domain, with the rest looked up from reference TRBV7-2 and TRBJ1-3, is GAGVSQSPSNKVTEKGKDVELRCDPISGHTALYWYRQSLGQGLEFLIYFQGNSAPDKSGLPSDRFSAERTGGSVSTLTIQRTQQEDSAVYLCASSLGTPASGNTIYFGEGSWLTVV.

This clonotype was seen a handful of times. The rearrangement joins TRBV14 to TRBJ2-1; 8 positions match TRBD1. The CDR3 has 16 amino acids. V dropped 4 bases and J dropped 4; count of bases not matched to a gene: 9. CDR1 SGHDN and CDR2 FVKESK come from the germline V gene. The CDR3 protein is CASSRGQGKLYNEQFF. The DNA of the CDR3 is TGTGCCAGCAGCCGCGGACAGGGAAAGCTTTACAATGAGCAGTTCTTC.

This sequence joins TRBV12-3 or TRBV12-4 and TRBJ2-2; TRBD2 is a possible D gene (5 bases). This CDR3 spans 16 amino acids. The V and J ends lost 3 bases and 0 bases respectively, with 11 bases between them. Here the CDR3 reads CASSFGGSSNTGELFF. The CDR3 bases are TGTGCCAGCAGTTTTGGAGGCAGTTCGAACACCGGGGAGCTGTTTTTT.

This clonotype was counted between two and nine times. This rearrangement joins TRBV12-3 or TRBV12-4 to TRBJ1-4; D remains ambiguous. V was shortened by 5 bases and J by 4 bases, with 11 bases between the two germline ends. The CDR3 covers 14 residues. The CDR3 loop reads CASSPLRVNEKLFF. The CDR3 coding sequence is TGTGCCAGCAGTCCCCTAAGAGTTAATGAAAAACTGTTTTTT.

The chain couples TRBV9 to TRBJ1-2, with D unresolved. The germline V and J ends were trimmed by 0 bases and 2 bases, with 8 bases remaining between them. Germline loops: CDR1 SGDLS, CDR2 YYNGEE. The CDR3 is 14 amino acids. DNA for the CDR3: TGTGCCAGCAGCGTAGCGGACCCAAACTATGGCTACACCTTC. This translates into CASSVADPNYGYTF.

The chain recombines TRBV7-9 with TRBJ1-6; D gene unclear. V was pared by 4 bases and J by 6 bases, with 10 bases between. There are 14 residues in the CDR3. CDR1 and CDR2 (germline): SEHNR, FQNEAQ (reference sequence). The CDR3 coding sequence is TGTGCCAGCAGCTCACCTGGCGTTAATTCACCCCTCCACTTT. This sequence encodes CASSSPGVNSPLHF.

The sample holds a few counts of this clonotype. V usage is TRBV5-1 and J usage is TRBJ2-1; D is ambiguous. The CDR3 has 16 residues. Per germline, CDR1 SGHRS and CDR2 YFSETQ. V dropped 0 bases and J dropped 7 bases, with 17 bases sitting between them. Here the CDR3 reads CASSLDPTYVTNEQFF. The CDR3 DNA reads TGCGCCAGCAGCTTGGACCCCACGTATGTGACGAATGAGCAGTTCTTC. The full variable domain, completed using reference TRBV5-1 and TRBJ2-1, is KAGVTQTPRYLIKTRGQQVTLSCSPISGHRSVSWYQQTPGQGLQFLFEYFSETQRNKGNFPGRFSGRQFSNSRSEMNVSTLELGDSALYLCASSLDPTYVTNEQFFGPGTRLTVL.

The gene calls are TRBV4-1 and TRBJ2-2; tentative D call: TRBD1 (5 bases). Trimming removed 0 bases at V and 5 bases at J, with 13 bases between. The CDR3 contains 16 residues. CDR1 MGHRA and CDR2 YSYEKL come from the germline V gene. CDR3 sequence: CASSQDTLSGTGELFF. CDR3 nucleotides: TGCGCCAGCAGCCAAGATACATTATCAGGGACCGGGGAGCTGTTTTTT.

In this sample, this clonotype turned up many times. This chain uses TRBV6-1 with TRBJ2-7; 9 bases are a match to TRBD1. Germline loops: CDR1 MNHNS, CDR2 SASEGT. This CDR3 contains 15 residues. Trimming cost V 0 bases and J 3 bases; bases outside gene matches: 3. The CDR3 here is CASSEAWDRDYEQYF. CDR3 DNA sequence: TGTGCCAGCAGTGAAGCCTGGGACAGGGACTACGAGCAGTACTTC.

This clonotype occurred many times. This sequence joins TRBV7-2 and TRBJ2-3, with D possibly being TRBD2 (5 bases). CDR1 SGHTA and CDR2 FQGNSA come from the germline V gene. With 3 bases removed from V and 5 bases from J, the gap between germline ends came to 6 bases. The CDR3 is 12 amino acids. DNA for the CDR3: TGTGCCAGCAGCTTGGAGGAAGATACGCAGTATTTT. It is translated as CASSLEEDTQYF. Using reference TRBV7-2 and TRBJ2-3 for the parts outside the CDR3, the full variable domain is GAGVSQSPSNKVTEKGKDVELRCDPISGHTALYWYRQSLGQGLEFLIYFQGNSAPDKSGLPSDRFSAERTGGSVSTLTIQRTQQEDSAVYLCASSLEEDTQYFGPGTRLTVL.

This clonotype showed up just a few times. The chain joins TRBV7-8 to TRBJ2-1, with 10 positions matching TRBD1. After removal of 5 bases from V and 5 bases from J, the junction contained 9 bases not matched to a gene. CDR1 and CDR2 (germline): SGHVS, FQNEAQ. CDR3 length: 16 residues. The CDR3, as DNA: TGTGCCAGCAGCCAGACGACAGGGGGCTTGCACAATGAGCAGTTCTTC. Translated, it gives CASSQTTGGLHNEQFF.

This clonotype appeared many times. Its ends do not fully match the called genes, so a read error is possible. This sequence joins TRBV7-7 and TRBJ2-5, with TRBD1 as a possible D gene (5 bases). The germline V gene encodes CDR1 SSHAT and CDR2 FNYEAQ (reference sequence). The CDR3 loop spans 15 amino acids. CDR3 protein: CASSSGRTYQETQYF. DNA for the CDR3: TGTGCTAGCAGCTCCGGCCGGACATACCAAGAGACCCAGTACTTC.

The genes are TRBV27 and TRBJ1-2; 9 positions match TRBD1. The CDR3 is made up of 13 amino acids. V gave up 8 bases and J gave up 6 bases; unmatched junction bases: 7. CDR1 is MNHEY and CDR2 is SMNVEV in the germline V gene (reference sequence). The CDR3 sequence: CASRAGQGDGYTF. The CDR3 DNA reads TGTGCCAGCCGCGCGGGACAGGGCGATGGCTACACCTTC.

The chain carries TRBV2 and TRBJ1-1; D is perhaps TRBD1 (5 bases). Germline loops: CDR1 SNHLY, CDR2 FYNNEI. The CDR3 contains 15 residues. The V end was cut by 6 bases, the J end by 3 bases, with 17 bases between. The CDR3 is CASRTSGTSDTEAFF. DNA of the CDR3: TGTGCCAGCAGAACCTCCGGGACGTCCGACACTGAAGCTTTCTTT. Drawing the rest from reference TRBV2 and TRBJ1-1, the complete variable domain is EPEVTQTPSHQVTQMGQEVILRCVPISNHLYFYWYRQILGQKVEFLVSFYNNEISEKSEIFDDQFSVERPDGSNFTLKIRSTKLEDSAMYFCASRTSGTSDTEAFFGQGTRLTVV.